Below, 30 T cell receptor beta chains from the same sample are listed, as sequenced in a study of blood T cells in healthy people across ages. Next came a second PCR, run for about 6 to 12 cycles, which used a sample-barcoded 5' primer along with a J-beta primer mix. Via MiXCR, TCRdb re-called the 5' RACE reads, giving one row per CDR3 protein. The profile covers more than 650,000 distinct CDR3 sequences, with approximately 55% appearing a single time and about 42% taken by the ten largest. The sample comprised blood. The receptors were gathered from an elderly man in good health.

This clonotype was counted between two and nine times. V and J are TRBV12-3 or TRBV12-4 and TRBJ2-4; 8 bases map to TRBD1. Trimming at V came to 6 bases and at J to 5 bases, leaving 0 bases not matched to a gene. This CDR3 is 12 amino acids long. CDR3 nucleotide sequence: TGTGCCAGCAGGGACAGGGAAAACATTCAGTACTTC. It yields the protein CASRDRENIQYF.

CDR3 DNA sequence: TGTGCCAGCAGTTGGGGACAGGGCTATGGCTACACCTTC. It yields the protein CASSWGQGYGYTF. V usage is TRBV27 and J usage is TRBJ1-2; the match to TRBD1 covers 9 bases. The CDR3 is 13 residues long. The V segment lost 4 bases and the J segment 4 bases; nucleotides outside the gene matches: 1. Germline V gene data show CDR1 as MNHEY and CDR2 as SMNVEV (reference sequence).

The chain employs TRBV12-3 or TRBV12-4 and TRBJ2-5; 9 bases map to TRBD2. The CDR3 runs to 15 residues. With V trimmed by 3 bases and J by 4 bases, 6 bases remained unmatched. The CDR3 loop is CASSFRRAGGETQYF. The CDR3 DNA reads TGTGCCAGCAGTTTTCGGAGAGCGGGGGGAGAGACCCAGTACTTC.

This clonotype was seen a handful of times. This sequence joins TRBV10-3 and TRBJ2-5; a weak D match, TRBD2 (6 bases). The CDR3 extends over 16 amino acids. Trimming stripped 2 bases from V and 2 bases from J, with 15 bases between. Germline CDR1 reads ENHRY; CDR2 reads SYGVKD. In nucleotides, the CDR3 is TGTGCCATCAGTGAGGGTCTGGGGACTCCTCAAGAGACCCAGTACTTC. It encodes CAISEGLGTPQETQYF.

The CDR3 protein is CASSLRSDRAHEQYF. The DNA of the CDR3 is TGCGCCAGCAGCTTGAGAAGCGACAGGGCCCACGAGCAGTACTTC. V gene TRBV5-1 combines with J gene TRBJ2-5, with 7 nucleotides matching TRBD1. The last part of the DNA fits TRBJ2-7 better; the J call may be wrong. The CDR3 contains 15 residues. The germline V gene encodes CDR1 SGHRS and CDR2 YFSETQ.

This rearrangement joins TRBV18 to TRBJ1-6; D not certain. The CDR3 runs 15 residues. V was cut by 2 bases and J by 4 bases, with 9 bases left in between. Germline V lookup: CDR1 KGHSH, CDR2 LQKENI. This CDR3 is CASSPYTDYNSPLHF. The CDR3 DNA is TGTGCCAGCTCACCATACACAGATTATAATTCACCCCTCCACTTT.

The rearrangement joins TRBV27 to TRBJ2-7; the match to TRBD2 covers 7 bases. The J segment lost 3 bases and the V segment lost 0 bases, leaving 11 bases of the junction unmatched. This CDR3 is 17 amino acids long. Germline CDR1 and CDR2: MNHEY and SMNVEV (reference sequence). CDR3 DNA: TGTGCCAGCAGTTTATCGGGTCGGGGGGAGTGGCACTACGAGCAGTACTTC. Amino acid sequence: CASSLSGRGEWHYEQYF.

The chain recombines TRBV2 with TRBJ2-7; D is possibly TRBD1 (6 bases). CDR1 is SNHLY, CDR2 FYNNEI, per germline. The length of the CDR3 is 14 residues. The ends were cut back, 6 bases at V and 6 bases at J, with 18 bases in the middle. The CDR3 nucleotides read TGTGCCAGCAGGGGGGACACTCCAGCTACCGAGCAGTACTTC. Protein sequence: CASRGDTPATEQYF.

This clonotype appeared once. With a much larger clone just one base away, this may be a read error. This chain uses TRBV11-2 with TRBJ2-1, with TRBD2 identical over 7 bases. Germline CDR1 is SGHAT and CDR2 is FQNNGV. Trimming at V came to 5 bases and at J to 8 bases, leaving 9 bases not matched to a gene. The CDR3 length is 14 residues. CDR3 residues: CASSRGAGDDEQFF. In DNA, the CDR3 is TGTGCCAGCAGCCGTGGCGCGGGAGACGATGAGCAGTTCTTC.

The sample holds one count of this clonotype. V and J are TRBV20-1 and TRBJ2-7, with 10 bases fitting TRBD2. Unmatched junction bases numbered 4, after V lost 0 bases and J lost 5 bases. Looked up from germline, CDR1 is DFQATT and CDR2 is SNEGSKA (reference sequence). The CDR3 is made up of 14 amino acids. The CDR3 bases are TGCAGTGCTAGAGAAGCGGGAGGGCCTAACGAGCAGTACTTC. This codes for CSAREAGGPNEQYF.

The chain carries TRBV11-2 and TRBJ2-3; D is ambiguous. V was shortened by 2 bases and J by 1 base, with 10 bases between the two germline ends. The CDR3 totals 15 residues. In germline, CDR1 is SGHAT, CDR2 FQNNGV. CDR3 amino acids: CASSLRVGGTDTQYF. The DNA for the CDR3 is TGTGCCAGCAGCTTAAGGGTAGGCGGCACAGATACGCAGTATTTT.

The J gene is TRBJ1-4, the V gene TRBV7-7, with D hard to call. Germline CDR1 is SSHAT and CDR2 is FNYEAQ (reference sequence). The CDR3 covers 13 residues. V was pared by 5 bases and J by 0 bases, with 4 bases between. CDR3 coding DNA: TGTGCCAGCAGCGCGGCAACTAATGAAAAACTGTTTTTT. This encodes CASSAATNEKLFF.

The table lists this clonotype with many counts. The junction shows a germline mismatch at one end, possibly a read error. The chain carries TRBV12-3 or TRBV12-4 and TRBJ2-1; D remains ambiguous. The CDR3 loop spans 11 amino acids. The CDR3 nucleotides read TGTGCCAGCAGTAAGGTGGATGAACAGTTCTTC. This codes for CASSKVDEQFF.

This chain uses TRBV7-3 with TRBJ2-3; 8 positions match TRBD1. Germline-derived CDR1 and CDR2 are SGHTA and FQGTGA. This CDR3 spans 16 amino acids. V was pared by 1 base and J by 3 bases, with 6 bases of the junction left unmatched. The CDR3 coding sequence is TGTGCCAGCAGCTTAAAAGGCAGGGGGCAGACAGATACGCAGTATTTT. Amino acids: CASSLKGRGQTDTQYF.

The J gene is TRBJ2-7, the V gene TRBV5-1, with D perhaps being TRBD1 or TRBD2 (5 bases each). Germline-derived CDR1 and CDR2 are SGHRS and YFSETQ. This CDR3 spans 15 amino acids. V lost 2 bases to trimming and J lost 3 bases, with 15 bases between them. This CDR3 reads CASSFDGTRRYEQYF. CDR3 DNA sequence: TGCGCCAGCAGCTTTGACGGGACGAGGCGCTACGAGCAGTACTTC.

The V call is TRBV6-1, the J call TRBJ1-2, with unresolved D. V was pared by 4 bases and J by 4 bases, with 19 bases between. CDR1 is MNHNS, CDR2 SASEGT, per germline. The length of the CDR3 is 16 residues. The CDR3 loop reads CASSGRLGYLFYGYTF. DNA of the CDR3: TGTGCCAGCAGTGGCCGGTTGGGGTATTTGTTCTATGGCTACACCTTC.

The chain combines TRBV30 with TRBJ2-5, with D unclear. This CDR3 contains 11 residues. The V and J ends lost 4 bases and 2 bases respectively, with 5 bases between them. Germline V gene lookup returns CDR1 GTSNPN and CDR2 SVGIG (reference sequence). DNA for the CDR3: TGTGCCTGGAACAAACAAGAGACCCAGTACTTC. Protein product: CAWNKQETQYF. Full variable domain (outside the CDR3, taken from reference TRBV30 and TRBJ2-5): SQTIHQWPATLVQPVGSPLSLECTVEGTSNPNLYWYRQAAGRGLQLLFYSVGIGQISSEVPQNLSASRPQDRQFILSSKKLLLSDSGFYLCAWNKQETQYFGPGTRLLVL.

The rearrangement uses TRBV6-2 or TRBV6-3 and TRBJ2-1; 11 bases line up with TRBD2. Germline CDR1 MNHEY, CDR2 SVGEGT. V lost 6 bases and J lost 7; bases outside the gene matches: 8. This CDR3 contains 15 residues. The chain's CDR3 is CASRPSGRPSNEQFF. As DNA, the CDR3 is TGTGCCAGCAGACCTAGCGGGAGGCCGAGTAATGAGCAGTTCTTC.

The chain uses TRBV20-1 and TRBJ2-1; TRBD2 aligns across 12 bases. Germline lookup yields CDR1 DFQATT and CDR2 SNEGSKA (reference sequence). The CDR3 is 17 amino acids. The V and J ends lost 2 bases and 6 bases, in that order; junction bases with no gene match: 11. The DNA of the CDR3 is TGCAGTGCTAGAAAGACTAGCGGGGGCTTTTCTAGCAATGAGCAGTTCTTC. Protein sequence: CSARKTSGGFSSNEQFF.

This clonotype was counted a few times. The chain recombines TRBV20-1 with TRBJ1-2, with D tentatively TRBD1 (5 bases). V lost 1 base and J 6 bases, leaving 15 bases between the germline ends. This CDR3 region has 14 residues. CDR1 and CDR2 from the germline V gene are DFQATT and SNEGSKA (reference sequence). This chain's CDR3 is CSARGQGGLDGYTF. CDR3 DNA sequence: TGCAGTGCTAGAGGCCAGGGAGGTTTAGATGGCTACACCTTC.

The J gene is TRBJ2-1, the V gene TRBV20-1; weak D call: TRBD1 (5 bases). There are 17 residues in the CDR3. V lost 6 bases and J lost 6, with 27 bases in between. Germline CDR1 DFQATT, CDR2 SNEGSKA (reference sequence). For the CDR3, the DNA is TGCAGTGCGACCAGCCGGGCGTGGCAGGGTCCCTCCAATGAGCAGTTCTTC. Protein product: CSATSRAWQGPSNEQFF.

This clonotype was seen a few times. The rearrangement uses TRBV12-3 or TRBV12-4 and TRBJ2-5; 7 nucleotides line up with TRBD2. The CDR3 totals 16 residues. Germline trimming cut 2 bases from V and 10 bases from J; bases unmatched to any gene: 16. CDR3 in amino acids: CASSLLASGTYDRQYF. CDR3 nucleotides: TGTGCCAGCAGTTTATTGGCTAGCGGAACCTACGATCGCCAGTACTTC.

The V and J genes are TRBV11-2 and TRBJ2-2, with 10 bases matching TRBD1. After removal of 5 bases from V and 4 bases from J, the junction contained 7 bases not matched to a gene. Germline loops: CDR1 SGHAT, CDR2 FQNNGV. The length of the CDR3 is 16 residues. The CDR3 here is CASSHRDRGITGELFF. CDR3 nucleotides: TGTGCCAGCAGCCACCGGGACAGGGGAATCACCGGGGAGCTGTTTTTT.

The chain has TRBV28 and TRBJ2-7; 13 nucleotides line up with TRBD2. The V gene end was trimmed by 4 bases and the J gene end by 6 bases; junction bases not matched to a gene: 9. Germline CDR1 MDHEN, CDR2 SYDVKM. The CDR3 runs to 16 residues. The CDR3 region is CASSSTGLAGVGEQYF. The CDR3, as DNA: TGTGCCAGCAGTTCGACCGGACTAGCGGGAGTAGGCGAGCAGTACTTC.

This clonotype was counted a few times. The V call is TRBV14, the J call TRBJ2-7, with TRBD1 identical over 8 bases. V was clipped by 1 base and J by 6 bases; unmatched bases: 8. The CDR3 runs 15 residues. Germline V gives CDR1 SGHDN, CDR2 FVKESK. The CDR3 reads CASSQGRGQGGEQYF. The CDR3 region has the DNA TGTGCCAGCAGCCAAGGCCGTGGACAGGGAGGCGAGCAGTACTTC. Using reference TRBV14 and TRBJ2-7 for the parts outside the CDR3, the full variable domain is EAGVTQFPSHSVIEKGQTVTLRCDPISGHDNLYWYRRVMGKEIKFLLHFVKESKQDESGMPNNRFLAERTGGTYSTLKVQPAELEDSGVYFCASSQGRGQGGEQYFGPGTRLTVT.

CDR3 coding DNA: TGTGCTAGTGGCTTTAGACTAGCGGCGTCCTACAATGAGCAGTTCTTC. Protein: CASGFRLAASYNEQFF. The chain couples TRBV12-5 to TRBJ2-1; 9 bases are a match to TRBD2. The germline V gene has CDR1 LGHNT and CDR2 FRNRAP. V gave up 6 bases and J gave up 1 base; unmatched junction bases: 7. The CDR3 contains 16 residues.

This clonotype has just a few counts. The V gene is TRBV29-1, the J gene TRBJ1-2; no definite D call. The CDR3 totals 13 residues. Germline values: CDR1 SQVTM, CDR2 ANQGSEA. Trimming shortened V by 4 bases and J by 1 base, and 10 bases separated the two germline ends. In nucleotides, the CDR3 is TGCAGCGTTGGGCATGGAATTAACTATGGCTACACCTTC. As protein: CSVGHGINYGYTF.

The rearrangement joins TRBV15 to TRBJ2-4; TRBD1 is a possible D gene (6 bases). The CDR3 is made up of 17 amino acids. Germline V gene sequence: CDR1 LNHNV, CDR2 YYDKDF (reference sequence). Trimming took off 5 bases at V and 6 bases at J, with 23 bases between the two ends. This chain's CDR3 is CATSGGRRPAETNIQYF. CDR3 nucleotide sequence: TGTGCCACCAGCGGGGGCCGCAGGCCCGCGGAGACAAACATTCAGTACTTC.

This clonotype has just a few counts. The chain is built from TRBV20-1 and TRBJ1-1; D is ambiguous. CDR1 and CDR2 from the germline V gene are DFQATT and SNEGSKA (reference sequence). Trimming took 2 bases from V and 1 from J, leaving 5 bases between them. The CDR3 totals 12 residues. The CDR3 region has the DNA TGCAGTGCTAGACAGCCGAACACTGAAGCTTTCTTT. Protein sequence: CSARQPNTEAFF.

This clonotype was seen only a few times. The chain is built from TRBV4-2 and TRBJ2-6, with a tentative D call TRBD1 (6 bases). The CDR3 is 16 amino acids. Trimming took off 3 bases at V and 4 bases at J, with 13 bases between the two ends. Germline CDR1 reads LGHNA; CDR2 reads YNFKEQ. The CDR3 DNA sequence: TGTGCCAGCAGCCAGGTAACAGGGACCGGGGCCAACGTCCTGACTTTC. This codes for CASSQVTGTGANVLTF.